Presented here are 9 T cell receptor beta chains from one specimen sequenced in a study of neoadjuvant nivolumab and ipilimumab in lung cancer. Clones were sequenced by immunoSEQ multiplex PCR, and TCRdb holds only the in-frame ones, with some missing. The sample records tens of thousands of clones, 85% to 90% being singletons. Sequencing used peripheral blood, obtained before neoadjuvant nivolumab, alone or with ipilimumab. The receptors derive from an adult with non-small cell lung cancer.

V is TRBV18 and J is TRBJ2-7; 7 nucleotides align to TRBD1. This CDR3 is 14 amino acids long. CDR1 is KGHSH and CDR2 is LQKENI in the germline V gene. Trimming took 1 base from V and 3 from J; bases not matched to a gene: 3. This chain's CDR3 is CASSPLDRFYEQYF. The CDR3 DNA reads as TGTGCCAGCTCACCACTGGACAGGTTCTACGAGCAGTACTTC.

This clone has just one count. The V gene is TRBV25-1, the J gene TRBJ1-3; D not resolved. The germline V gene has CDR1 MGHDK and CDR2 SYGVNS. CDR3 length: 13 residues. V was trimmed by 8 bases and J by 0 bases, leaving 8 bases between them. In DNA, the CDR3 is TGTGCCAGCGGCCTCCCCTCTGGAAACACCATATATTTT. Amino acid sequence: CASGLPSGNTIYF.

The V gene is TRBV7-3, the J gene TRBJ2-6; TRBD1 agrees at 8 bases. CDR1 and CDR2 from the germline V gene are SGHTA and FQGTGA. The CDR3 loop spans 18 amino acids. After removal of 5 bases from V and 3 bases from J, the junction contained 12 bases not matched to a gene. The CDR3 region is CASSGTGTGSVGANVLTF. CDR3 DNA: TGTGCCAGCAGCGGAACCGGGACAGGATCCGTTGGGGCCAACGTCCTGACTTTC.

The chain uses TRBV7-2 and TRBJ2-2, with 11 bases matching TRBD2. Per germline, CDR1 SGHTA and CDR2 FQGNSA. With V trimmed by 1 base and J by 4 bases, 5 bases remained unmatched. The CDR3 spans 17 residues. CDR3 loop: CASSLVGLAGGTGELFF. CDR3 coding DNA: TGTGCCAGCAGCTTAGTAGGTCTAGCGGGAGGCACCGGGGAGCTGTTTTTT.

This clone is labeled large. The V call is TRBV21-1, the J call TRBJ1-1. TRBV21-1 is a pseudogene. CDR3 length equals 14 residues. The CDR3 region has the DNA TGTGCCAGCAGCAAAGTCGAGGGCGGGACTGAAGCTTTCTTT. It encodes CASSKVEGGTEAFF.

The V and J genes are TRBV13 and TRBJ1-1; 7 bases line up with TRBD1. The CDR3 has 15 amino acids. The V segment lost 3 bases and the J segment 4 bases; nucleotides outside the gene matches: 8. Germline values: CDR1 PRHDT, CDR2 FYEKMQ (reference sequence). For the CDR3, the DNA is TGTGCCAGCAGCTTGGTGTTTAGGGACAGCACTGAAGCTTTCTTT. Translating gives CASSLVFRDSTEAFF.

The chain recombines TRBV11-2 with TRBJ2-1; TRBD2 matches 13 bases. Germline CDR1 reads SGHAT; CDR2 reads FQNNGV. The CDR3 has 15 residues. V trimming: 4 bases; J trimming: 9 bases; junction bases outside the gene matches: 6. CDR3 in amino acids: CASSSPGLAGFEQFF. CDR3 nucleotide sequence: TGTGCCAGCAGCTCGCCGGGACTAGCGGGGTTTGAGCAGTTCTTC.

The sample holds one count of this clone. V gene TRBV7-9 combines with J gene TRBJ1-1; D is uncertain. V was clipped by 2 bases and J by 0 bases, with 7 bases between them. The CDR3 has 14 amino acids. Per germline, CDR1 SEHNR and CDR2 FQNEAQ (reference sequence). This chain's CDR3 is CASSLLQMNTEAFF. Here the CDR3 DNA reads TGTGCCAGCAGCTTATTACAGATGAACACTGAAGCTTTCTTT.

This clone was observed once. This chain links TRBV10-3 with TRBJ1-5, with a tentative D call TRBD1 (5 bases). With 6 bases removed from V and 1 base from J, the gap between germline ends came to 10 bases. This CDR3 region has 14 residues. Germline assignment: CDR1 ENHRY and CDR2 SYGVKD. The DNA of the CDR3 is TGTGCCATCAGGGGGGGATACAGCAATCAGCCCCAGCATTTT. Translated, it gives CAIRGGYSNQPQHF.